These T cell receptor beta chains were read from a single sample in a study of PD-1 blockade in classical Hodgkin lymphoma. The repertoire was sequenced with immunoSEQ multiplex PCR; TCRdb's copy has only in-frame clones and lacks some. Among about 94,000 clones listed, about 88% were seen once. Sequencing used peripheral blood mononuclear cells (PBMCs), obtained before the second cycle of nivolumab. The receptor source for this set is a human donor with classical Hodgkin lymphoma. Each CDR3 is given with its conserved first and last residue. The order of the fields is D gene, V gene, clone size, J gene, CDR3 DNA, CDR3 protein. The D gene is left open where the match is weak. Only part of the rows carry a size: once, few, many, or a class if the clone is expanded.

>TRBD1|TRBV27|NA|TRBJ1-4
TGTGCCAGCAGTCGTATACAGGGGGCGGTGAGTGAAAAACTGTTTTTT
CASSRIQGAVSEKLFF
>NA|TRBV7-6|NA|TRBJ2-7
TGTGCCAGCAGCCAAACGACAGCCTCTCTTTACGAGCAGTACTTC
CASSQTTASLYEQYF
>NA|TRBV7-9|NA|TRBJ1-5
TGTGCCAGCAGCCCGACGGCCGGTCAGCCCCAGCATTTT
CASSPTAGQPQHF
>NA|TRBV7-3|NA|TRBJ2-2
TGTGCCAGCAGCTTAGGGCTGAACACCGGGGAGCTGTTTTTT
CASSLGLNTGELFF
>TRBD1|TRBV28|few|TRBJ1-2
TGTGCCAGCACAGTGCCAGGGGGCTATGGCTACACCTTC
CASTVPGGYGYTF
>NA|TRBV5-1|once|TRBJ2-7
TGCGCCAGCAGCTTGGCCCTGGACAACTCCTACGAGCAGTACTTC
CASSLALDNSYEQYF
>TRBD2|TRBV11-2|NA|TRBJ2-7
TGTGCCAGCAGCCCACAGTGGGGGACTAGCGGGTCCCTCTACGAGCAGTACTTC
CASSPQWGTSGSLYEQYF
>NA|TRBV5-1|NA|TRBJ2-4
TGCGCCAGCAGCTTGGGTGGGCTGCCCCAGGGAATTCAGTACTTC
CASSLGGLPQGIQYF
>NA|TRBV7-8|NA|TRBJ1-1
TGTGCCAGCAGCTTAAGGGGGTTGAACACTGAAGCTTTCTTT
CASSLRGLNTEAFF
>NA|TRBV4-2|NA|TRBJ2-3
TGTGCCAGCAGCCAAGATAAGGGGAGTGATACGCAGTATTTT
CASSQDKGSDTQYF
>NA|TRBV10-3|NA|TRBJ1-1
TGTGCCATCAGTGGGGGAGACGGGGGCACTGAAGCTTTCTTT
CAISGGDGGTEAFF
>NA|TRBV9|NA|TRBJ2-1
TGTGCCAGCAGCGAGGGTAGGGGATACAATGAGCAGTTCTTC
CASSEGRGYNEQFF
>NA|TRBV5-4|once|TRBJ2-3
TGTGCCAGCAGCTCCAACGGTGGAGATACGCAGTATTTT
CASSSNGGDTQYF
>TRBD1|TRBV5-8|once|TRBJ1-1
TGTGCCAGCAGCTACCGACAGGGGAGGACTGAAGCTTTCTTT
CASSYRQGRTEAFF
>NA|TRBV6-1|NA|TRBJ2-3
TGTGCCAGCAGTGAGATCCCCGGGGGCGGGGGTCCGGATACGCAGTATTTT
CASSEIPGGGGPDTQYF
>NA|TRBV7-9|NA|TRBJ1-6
TGTGCCAGCAGCCAGGACGGATATAATTCACCCCTCCACTTT
CASSQDGYNSPLHF
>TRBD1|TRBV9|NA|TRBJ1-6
TGTGCCAGCAGCCCTCGGGACAGAAATTCACCCCTCCACTTT
CASSPRDRNSPLHF
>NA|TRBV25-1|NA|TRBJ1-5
TGTGCCAGCAGTCAGACGGGGCAGCATCAGCCCCAGCATTTT
CASSQTGQHQPQHF
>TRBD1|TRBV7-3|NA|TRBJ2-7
TGTGCCAGCAGTCGGGACAGGGAGGCCAACGAGCAGTACTTC
CASSRDREANEQYF
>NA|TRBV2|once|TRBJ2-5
TGTGCCAGCCGGACCCAAGAGACCCAGTACTTC
CASRTQETQYF
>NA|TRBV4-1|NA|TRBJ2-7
TGCGCCAGCAGCCAAGGGCCCTACAGGCCCAACTACGAGCAGTACTTC
CASSQGPYRPNYEQYF
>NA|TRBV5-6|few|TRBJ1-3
TGTGCCAGCAGAGAAAACCCCATACGACAAACGGCGGACACCATATATTTT
CASRENPIRQTADTIYF
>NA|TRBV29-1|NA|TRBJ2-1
TGCAGCGTTCTCCGGGACCGTGGGAGTGAGCAGTTCTTC
CSVLRDRGSEQFF
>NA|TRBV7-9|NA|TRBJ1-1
TGTGCCAGCAGCGCGGACGGCTCAACTGAAGCTTTCTTT
CASSADGSTEAFF
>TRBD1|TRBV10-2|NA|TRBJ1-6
TGCGCCAGCAGTGAGTGGGGGACAGAGGGTTCACCCCTCCACTTT
CASSEWGTEGSPLHF
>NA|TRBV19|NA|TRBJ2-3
TGTGCCAGTAGTATCTCCCAGGGGAGCGCAGATACGCAGTATTTT
CASSISQGSADTQYF
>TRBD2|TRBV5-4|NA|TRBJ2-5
TGTGCCAGCAGCGAGGGGACTAGCCCACAAGAGACCCAGTACTTC
CASSEGTSPQETQYF
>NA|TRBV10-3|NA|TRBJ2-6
TGTGCCATCAGGGACCCGGTCTCTGGGGCCAACGTCCTGACTTTC
CAIRDPVSGANVLTF
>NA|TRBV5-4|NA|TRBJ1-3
TGTGCCAGCAGCCCAGGGAGGCCTACTGGAAACACCATATATTTT
CASSPGRPTGNTIYF
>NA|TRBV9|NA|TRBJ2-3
TGTGCCAGCAGCGTAGAGGGTACAGATACGCAGTATTTT
CASSVEGTDTQYF
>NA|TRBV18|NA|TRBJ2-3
TGTGCCAGCTCACCCGGACTGAACCTCCGGTCAGATACGCAGTATTTT
CASSPGLNLRSDTQYF
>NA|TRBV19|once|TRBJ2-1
TGTGCCAGTAGTATTGGGTACAATGAGCAGTTCTTC
CASSIGYNEQFF
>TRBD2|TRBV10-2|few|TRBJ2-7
TGCGCCAGCAGTGAGTCGAGGGGCCTAGCGGGTGTTTACGAGCAGTACTTC
CASSESRGLAGVYEQYF
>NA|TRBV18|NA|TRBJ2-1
TGTGCCAGCTCATCGTCGGGTCCGGGTGAGCAGTTCTTC
CASSSSGPGEQFF
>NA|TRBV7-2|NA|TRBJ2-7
TGTGCCAGCAGCCCCAGGAATTCCGGCTACGAGCAGTACTTC
CASSPRNSGYEQYF
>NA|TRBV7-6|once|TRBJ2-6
TGTGCCAGCAGCTTAGTCGTTTCAGGGGCTGGGGCCAACGTCCTGACTTTC
CASSLVVSGAGANVLTF
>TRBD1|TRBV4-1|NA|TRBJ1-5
TGCGCCAGCAGCCAACCGGACAGGGGAATTCATCAGCCCCAGCATTTT
CASSQPDRGIHQPQHF
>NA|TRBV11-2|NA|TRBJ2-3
TGTGCCAGCAGCTTAGAAAGGTATACGCAGTATTTT
CASSLERYTQYF
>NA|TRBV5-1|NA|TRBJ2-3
TGCGCCAGCAGCTTTCAAAGCTCCACAGATACGCAGTATTTT
CASSFQSSTDTQYF
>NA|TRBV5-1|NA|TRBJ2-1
TGCGCCAGCAGCCTTCTGGTGGGGGAGCAGTTCTTC
CASSLLVGEQFF
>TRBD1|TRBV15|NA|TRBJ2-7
TGTGCCACCAGCAGAGGCCCCCCGGGACAGGGGTCCTACGAGCAGTACTTC
CATSRGPPGQGSYEQYF
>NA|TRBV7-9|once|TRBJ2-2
TGTGCCAGCACCCCCGGGGAGTGGGTAGGCACCGGGGAGCTGTTTTTT
CASTPGEWVGTGELFF
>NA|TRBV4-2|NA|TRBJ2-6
TGTGCCAGCAGCACAGGGAGCTCTGGGGCCAACGTCCTGACTTTC
CASSTGSSGANVLTF
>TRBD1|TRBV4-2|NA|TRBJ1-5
TGTGCCAGCAGCCAACGGGACAGGGAAGGGCCCCAGCATTTT
CASSQRDREGPQHF